These T cell receptor beta chains were read from a single sample in a study of T cells in Graves' hyperthyroidism and ophthalmopathy. TCRdb analysed the multiplex PCR reads with MiXCR anew, one entry per CDR3 protein. The sample contains about 600,000 distinct CDR3 sequences, around 13% of which appear only once. Material: blood. The receptor source for this set is a woman in her 50s with Graves' ophthalmopathy. Both conserved end residues are part of each CDR3. D genes are given only for firm matches. Some rows mark clone size as missing; the rest say once, few, many or name a class of expanded clone.

V gene: TRBV28
clone size: many
D gene: .
J gene: TRBJ2-1
CDR3 DNA: TGTGCCAGCAGTTTAAGTCCACTCCGCAATGAGCAGTTCTTC
CDR3 protein: CASSLSPLRNEQFF

V gene: TRBV6-2/TRBV6-3
clone size: .
D gene: TRBD1
J gene: TRBJ2-7
CDR3 DNA: TGTGCCAGCAGCCCCTCGGGACAGCGATCCTACGAGCAGTACTTC
CDR3 protein: CASSPSGQRSYEQYF

V gene: TRBV7-3
clone size: many
D gene: TRBD1
J gene: TRBJ2-1
CDR3 DNA: TGTGCCAGCAGCACTGGAGACAGGGCCAGGAATGAGCAGTTCTTC
CDR3 protein: CASSTGDRARNEQFF

V gene: TRBV6-1
clone size: many
D gene: .
J gene: TRBJ1-5
CDR3 DNA: TGTGCCAGCAGTGAAGCGGGACAGCCCCAGCATTTT
CDR3 protein: CASSEAGQPQHF

V gene: TRBV19
clone size: few
D gene: TRBD1
J gene: TRBJ2-7
CDR3 DNA: TGTGCCAGTAGTAGGGGACAGGGACCCACCTACGAGCAGTACTTC
CDR3 protein: CASSRGQGPTYEQYF

V gene: TRBV11-1
clone size: many
D gene: TRBD2
J gene: TRBJ2-1
CDR3 DNA: TGTGCCAGCAGCTTAGCTCCCCTAGCGGGAAGGGTCTCGGGCAATGAGCAGTTCTTC
CDR3 protein: CASSLAPLAGRVSGNEQFF

V gene: TRBV9
clone size: .
D gene: .
J gene: TRBJ2-7
CDR3 DNA: TGTGCCAGCAGCGTAAGTAGTCAGACCTACGAGCAGTACTTC
CDR3 protein: CASSVSSQTYEQYF

V gene: TRBV7-9
clone size: many
D gene: .
J gene: TRBJ1-6
CDR3 DNA: TGTGCCAGCAGCCGGACCGATAGGAATTCACCCCTCCACTTT
CDR3 protein: CASSRTDRNSPLHF

V gene: TRBV4-1
clone size: .
D gene: .
J gene: TRBJ2-5
CDR3 DNA: TGCGCCAGCAGCCTACGAGATCTTCTCCAAGAGACCCAGTACTTC
CDR3 protein: CASSLRDLLQETQYF

V gene: TRBV20-1
clone size: few
D gene: .
J gene: TRBJ1-4
CDR3 DNA: TGCAGTGCTAGGGATAGCCAGAATGAAAAACTGTTTTTT
CDR3 protein: CSARDSQNEKLFF

V gene: TRBV28
clone size: many
D gene: TRBD1
J gene: TRBJ1-1
CDR3 DNA: TGTGCCAGCAGTTCGACAGGGGGTTTAGGGGTGAACACTGAAGCTTTCTTT
CDR3 protein: CASSSTGGLGVNTEAFF

V gene: TRBV6-2/TRBV6-3
clone size: .
D gene: TRBD1
J gene: TRBJ2-7
CDR3 DNA: TGTGCCAGCACCCAGGGGGCTTTTCACGAGCAGTACTTC
CDR3 protein: CASTQGAFHEQYF

V gene: TRBV10-2
clone size: many
D gene: .
J gene: TRBJ2-7
CDR3 DNA: TGCGCCAGCAGTGGACGGCAGGGGTCCTACGAGCAGTACTTC
CDR3 protein: CASSGRQGSYEQYF

V gene: TRBV12-3/TRBV12-4
clone size: many
D gene: .
J gene: TRBJ2-3
CDR3 DNA: TGTGCCAGCAGTTTTAGCCAGCGACGGGATACGCAGTATTTT
CDR3 protein: CASSFSQRRDTQYF

V gene: TRBV20-1
clone size: many
D gene: .
J gene: TRBJ1-2
CDR3 DNA: TGCAGTGCTAGAGGAGGGTTCTCTGGCTACACCTTC
CDR3 protein: CSARGGFSGYTF

V gene: TRBV2
clone size: few
D gene: TRBD1
J gene: TRBJ1-6
CDR3 DNA: TGTGCCAGCAGTGACGTCCCCGGACAGGGAGGTAGTTCACCCCTCCACTTT
CDR3 protein: CASSDVPGQGGSSPLHF

V gene: TRBV7-8
clone size: many
D gene: .
J gene: TRBJ2-5
CDR3 DNA: TGTGCCAGCAGCTTAGGTGGCCAGCGGTTCAAAGAGACCCAGTACTTC
CDR3 protein: CASSLGGQRFKETQYF

V gene: TRBV7-3
clone size: many
D gene: .
J gene: TRBJ1-1
CDR3 DNA: TGTGCCAGCAGCTTAAATCGGGTGAACACTAACACTGAAGCTTTCTTT
CDR3 protein: CASSLNRVNTNTEAFF

V gene: TRBV18
clone size: .
D gene: TRBD1
J gene: TRBJ2-7
CDR3 DNA: TGTGCCAGCTCACCATGGGACAGGGGTGATACCTACGAGCAGTACTTC
CDR3 protein: CASSPWDRGDTYEQYF

V gene: TRBV15
clone size: many
D gene: TRBD2
J gene: TRBJ2-1
CDR3 DNA: TGTGCCACCAGCAGAGACCTAGCGGGAGTGTGGAATGAGCAGTTCTTC
CDR3 protein: CATSRDLAGVWNEQFF

V gene: TRBV5-1
clone size: .
D gene: .
J gene: TRBJ1-1
CDR3 DNA: TGCGCCAGCAGCTTGGCTGGGTATACTGAAGCTTTCTTT
CDR3 protein: CASSLAGYTEAFF

V gene: TRBV5-1
clone size: many
D gene: TRBD2
J gene: TRBJ2-1
CDR3 DNA: TGCGCCAGCAGCTTCTACCCAGGGACAAGGTCGGGACTAGCGGGAGAGGGGTCCTACAATGAGCAGTTCTTC
CDR3 protein: CASSFYPGTRSGLAGEGSYNEQFF

V gene: TRBV7-6
clone size: .
D gene: .
J gene: TRBJ1-3
CDR3 DNA: TGTGCCAGCAGCCCCCCAGGAGGGTCTGGAAACACCATATATTTT
CDR3 protein: CASSPPGGSGNTIYF

V gene: TRBV5-1
clone size: many
D gene: TRBD2
J gene: TRBJ2-1
CDR3 DNA: TGCGCCAGCAGCGAACCGAGCGGGAGCAATGAGCAGTTCTTC
CDR3 protein: CASSEPSGSNEQFF

V gene: TRBV6-2/TRBV6-3
clone size: few
D gene: TRBD1
J gene: TRBJ1-3
CDR3 DNA: TGTGCCAGCAGTTACCTCAGCAGGGGGTTCTCTGGAAACACCATATATTTT
CDR3 protein: CASSYLSRGFSGNTIYF

V gene: TRBV27
clone size: .
D gene: TRBD1
J gene: TRBJ2-2
CDR3 DNA: TGTGCCAGCACCGTCTGGGGGACAGCCACCGAGGAGCTGTTTTTT
CDR3 protein: CASTVWGTATEELFF

V gene: TRBV11-2
clone size: .
D gene: TRBD1
J gene: TRBJ2-1
CDR3 DNA: TGTGCCAGCAGCTTAGATCATGGGGGGACAGGACTTTACAATGAGCAGTTCTTC
CDR3 protein: CASSLDHGGTGLYNEQFF

V gene: TRBV5-4
clone size: few
D gene: .
J gene: TRBJ2-6
CDR3 DNA: TGTGCCAGCAGCTTGGATGGGACTGGGGCCAACGTCCTGACTTTC
CDR3 protein: CASSLDGTGANVLTF

V gene: TRBV25-1
clone size: few
D gene: .
J gene: TRBJ1-5
CDR3 DNA: TGTGCCAGCAGTGAATCGACAATCAATCAGCCCCAGCATTTT
CDR3 protein: CASSESTINQPQHF

V gene: TRBV20-1
clone size: few
D gene: .
J gene: TRBJ1-1
CDR3 DNA: TGCAGTGCTCCCGCCGCCAGGGTCGTCGGCACTGAAGCTTTCTTT
CDR3 protein: CSAPAARVVGTEAFF

V gene: TRBV27
clone size: .
D gene: TRBD1
J gene: TRBJ1-1
CDR3 DNA: TGTGCCAGCCGCAACAGGGGGCGGGGGTCCACTGAAGCTTTCTTT
CDR3 protein: CASRNRGRGSTEAFF

V gene: TRBV28
clone size: many
D gene: .
J gene: TRBJ2-1
CDR3 DNA: TGTGCCAGCAGTCCGCATCCCAACGCTTATGAGCAGTTCTTC
CDR3 protein: CASSPHPNAYEQFF

V gene: TRBV5-1
clone size: many
D gene: TRBD2
J gene: TRBJ2-4
CDR3 DNA: TGCGCCAGCAGCTGGGTCGAGCGGGAGGCGGGAAACATTCAGTACTTC
CDR3 protein: CASSWVEREAGNIQYF

V gene: TRBV29-1
clone size: many
D gene: .
J gene: TRBJ2-1
CDR3 DNA: TGCAGCACCCTTCGGGACACCGCATACAATGAGCAGTTCTTC
CDR3 protein: CSTLRDTAYNEQFF

V gene: TRBV5-1
clone size: .
D gene: TRBD2
J gene: TRBJ2-2
CDR3 DNA: TGCGCCAGCAGCAGGGGACTAGCGGGAGGGCCGTTCGCCGGGGAGCTGTTTTTT
CDR3 protein: CASSRGLAGGPFAGELFF

V gene: TRBV12-3/TRBV12-4
clone size: many
D gene: .
J gene: TRBJ2-4
CDR3 DNA: TGTGCCAGCAGTTCGGGAGTAGCCAAAAACATTCAGTACTTC
CDR3 protein: CASSSGVAKNIQYF

V gene: TRBV7-9
clone size: many
D gene: .
J gene: TRBJ1-3
CDR3 DNA: TGTGCCAGCAGCTTAGGAGTGGGAGACACCATATATTTT
CDR3 protein: CASSLGVGDTIYF

V gene: TRBV3-1
clone size: many
D gene: .
J gene: TRBJ2-1
CDR3 DNA: TGTGCCAGCAGCCAAGATCACAACTTTTACAATGAGCAGTTCTTC
CDR3 protein: CASSQDHNFYNEQFF

V gene: TRBV3-1
clone size: once
D gene: TRBD2
J gene: TRBJ2-5
CDR3 DNA: TGTGCCAGCAGCCAGGGACTAGCGGGAGCACAAGAGACCCAGTACTTC
CDR3 protein: CASSQGLAGAQETQYF

V gene: TRBV20-1
clone size: .
D gene: TRBD1
J gene: TRBJ2-7
CDR3 DNA: TGCAGTGCTATTCCCGGGACAGGGGGCGAGCAGTACTTC
CDR3 protein: CSAIPGTGGEQYF

V gene: TRBV20-1
clone size: many
D gene: TRBD1
J gene: TRBJ2-5
CDR3 DNA: TGCAGTGCTAGCGTCAGGGGGCGCGAGGAGACCCAGTACTTC
CDR3 protein: CSASVRGREETQYF

V gene: TRBV24-1
clone size: few
D gene: .
J gene: TRBJ2-2
CDR3 DNA: TGTGCCACCAGTGAGCGACTCTTCACCGGGGAGCTGTTTTTT
CDR3 protein: CATSERLFTGELFF

V gene: TRBV6-5
clone size: few
D gene: TRBD1
J gene: TRBJ1-2
CDR3 DNA: TGTGCCAGCAGTTACGACAGGGGCTTCTATGGCTACACCTTC
CDR3 protein: CASSYDRGFYGYTF

V gene: TRBV24-1
clone size: .
D gene: .
J gene: TRBJ1-2
CDR3 DNA: TGTGCCACCAGTCGTGGCACTAACTATGGCTACACCTTC
CDR3 protein: CATSRGTNYGYTF

V gene: TRBV2
clone size: many
D gene: .
J gene: TRBJ1-5
CDR3 DNA: TGTGCCAGCAGTGAACTCACAGAAGATCAGCCCCAGCATTTT
CDR3 protein: CASSELTEDQPQHF

V gene: TRBV7-3
clone size: many
D gene: .
J gene: TRBJ2-1
CDR3 DNA: TGTGCCAGCAGCTTACATGCCTCACGGGACAATGAGCAGTTCTTC
CDR3 protein: CASSLHASRDNEQFF

V gene: TRBV6-1
clone size: .
D gene: .
J gene: TRBJ2-7
CDR3 DNA: TGTGCCAGCGGCGGATGGGACTGGGGCGATGAGCAGTACTTC
CDR3 protein: CASGGWDWGDEQYF